One and the same sample provided the 25 T cell receptor beta chains below, sequenced in a study of a mutant IDH1 vaccine in newly diagnosed glioma. Time point noted: week 47, end of study. Every vaccine dose comprised 300 ug of mutant IDH1 20-mer peptide plus topical imiquimod. The assay was immunoSEQ multiplex PCR, and TCRdb's table has in-frame clones only and misses some. The repertoire holds fewer than 55,000 clones, with about 61% as singletons. Antigens for these TCRs are unknown. The sequenced sample was peripheral blood mononuclear cells (PBMCs), obtained from a glioma patient whose treatment included an IDH1 peptide vaccine. All receptors come from a man aged 40-50 years with glioma. Some clones in this sample may be carry-over from other donors' samples.

The CDR3 DNA follows: TGTGCCAGTAGTACCACTAGCGTCTGGACAGATACGCAGTATTTT. Residues: CASSTTSVWTDTQYF. The V and J genes are TRBV19 and TRBJ2-3; 7 bases agree with TRBD2. CDR3 length: 15 residues. Germline CDR1 LNHDA, CDR2 SQIVND (reference sequence). J was trimmed by 3 bases and V by 4 bases; bases with no gene match: 7.

This chain links TRBV27 with TRBJ1-6; D is possibly TRBD1 (5 bases). CDR1 is MNHEY and CDR2 is SMNVEV in the germline V gene (reference sequence). The CDR3 has 15 residues. Trimming stripped 8 bases from V and 0 bases from J, with 11 bases between. CDR3: CASGSDSSYNSPLHF. The CDR3 region has the DNA TGTGCCAGCGGCTCCGACAGCTCCTATAATTCACCCCTCCACTTT.

The V gene is TRBV4-2, the J gene TRBJ2-7; tentative D call: TRBD2 (7 bases). Germline assignment: CDR1 LGHNA and CDR2 YNFKEQ. CDR3 length: 17 amino acids. Trimming removed 1 base from V and 3 bases from J, with 19 bases in between. Here the CDR3 reads CASSQVLAAGAVYEQYF. The CDR3 DNA follows: TGTGCCAGCAGCCAAGTTCTAGCTGCGGGGGCCGTCTACGAGCAGTACTTC.

The chain employs TRBV29-1 and TRBJ1-2, with 8 positions matching TRBD1. The ends lost 1 base at V and 4 bases at J; junction bases unmatched: 5. Per the germline V gene, CDR1 is SQVTM and CDR2 is ANQGSEA. This CDR3 is 14 amino acids long. In DNA, the CDR3 is TGCAGCGTTGAAGGGCAGGGGGCGTTCTATGGCTACACCTTC. It is translated as CSVEGQGAFYGYTF.

This clone has more than one count but fewer than ten. The chain combines TRBV5-8 with TRBJ2-7, with D maybe TRBD1 (6 bases). The CDR3 is made up of 14 amino acids. V was shortened by 1 base and J by 5 bases, with 13 bases between the two germline ends. Looked up from germline, CDR1 is SGHTS and CDR2 is YDEGEE. The CDR3 spells CASSLYRDADEQYF. As DNA, the CDR3 is TGTGCCAGCAGCTTGTACAGGGACGCCGACGAGCAGTACTTC.

The table lists this clone with a few counts. The chain uses TRBV7-9 and TRBJ2-5; TRBD2 might be the D (6 bases). V lost 1 base and J 2 bases, leaving 14 bases between the germline ends. The germline CDR1 and CDR2 sequences are SEHNR and FQNEAQ (reference sequence). The CDR3 runs to 16 residues. DNA for the CDR3: TGTGCCAGCAGCTTAGGGGCTTTGGGGGGACAAGAGACCCAGTACTTC. This translates into CASSLGALGGQETQYF.

V usage is TRBV25-1 and J usage is TRBJ2-5, with 9 bases matching TRBD2. Trimming at V came to 1 base and at J to 4 bases, leaving 10 bases not matched to a gene. Germline CDR1 MGHDK, CDR2 SYGVNS. The CDR3 spans 17 residues. In DNA form, the CDR3 reads TGTGCCAGCAGTGAATTGAATATTGCGGGGGGGCGAGAGACCCAGTACTTC. Its translation is CASSELNIAGGRETQYF.

In its sample, this clone ranks as medium-sized. V and J are TRBV11-3 and TRBJ2-1, with D unclear. The V gene lost 2 bases and the J gene lost 6 bases, with 11 bases spanning the gap. Germline V gene sequence: CDR1 SGHNT, CDR2 YENEEA. The CDR3 covers 14 residues. CDR3 amino acids: CASSLSGQSNEQFF. CDR3 coding DNA: TGTGCCAGCAGCTTATCTGGGCAGAGCAATGAGCAGTTCTTC.

The chain links TRBV7-2 to TRBJ2-5; 7 bases agree with TRBD2. The CDR3 has 15 amino acids. The V and J ends lost 2 bases and 1 base, in that order; junction bases with no gene match: 4. Germline lookup yields CDR1 SGHTA and CDR2 FQGNSA. CDR3 coding DNA: TGTGCCAGCAGCTTATTCACTAGCGCCCAAGAGACCCAGTACTTC. It is translated as CASSLFTSAQETQYF.

The V call is TRBV5-1, the J call TRBJ2-7; possibly TRBD1 or TRBD2 for D (5 bases each). Germline lookup yields CDR1 SGHRS and CDR2 YFSETQ. This CDR3 is built from 14 residues. V lost 1 base and J lost 6, with 14 bases in between. The CDR3, as DNA: TGCGCCAGCAGCTTGACGGACGGGGCTGGCGAGCAGTACTTC. Translated: CASSLTDGAGEQYF.

The V call is TRBV14, the J call TRBJ2-1, with unresolved D. This CDR3 spans 15 amino acids. The germline V and J ends were trimmed by 4 bases and 8 bases, with 18 bases remaining between them. Germline V gene sequence: CDR1 SGHDN, CDR2 FVKESK. The CDR3 DNA follows: TGTGCCAGCAGCCGGAATGGGCTCTCCAGATATGAGCAGTTCTTC. This gives the protein CASSRNGLSRYEQFF.

A few counts support this clone. The gene calls are TRBV6-1 and TRBJ1-1, with no clear D. Germline V CDR1 and CDR2: MNHNS, SASEGT. V lost 4 bases and J lost 4, with 13 bases in between. There are 14 residues in the CDR3. DNA of the CDR3: TGTGCCAGCAGTGTTACTAGGGTTGGCACTGAAGCTTTCTTT. Its protein is CASSVTRVGTEAFF.

This CDR3 reads CASSEVVRGSPLHF. The CDR3 bases are TGTGCCAGCAGTGAAGTGGTCAGGGGGTCACCCCTCCACTTT. The chain has TRBV6-1 and TRBJ1-6; 7 bases are a match to TRBD1. The CDR3 contains 14 residues. Germline V gene sequence: CDR1 MNHNS, CDR2 SASEGT. The trim removed 1 base at V and 10 bases at J, leaving 4 bases unmatched.

The rearrangement uses TRBV4-2 and TRBJ2-1, with D perhaps TRBD1 (6 bases). CDR3 size: 16 residues. Trimming took 0 bases from V and 7 from J, leaving 16 bases between them. Germline values: CDR1 LGHNA, CDR2 YNFKEQ. CDR3 region: CASSQDLAGVGNEQFF. The CDR3 DNA reads TGTGCCAGCAGCCAAGATTTGGCAGGGGTAGGGAATGAGCAGTTCTTC.

The chain combines TRBV6-5 with TRBJ2-1; TRBD2 agrees at 10 bases. CDR3 length: 15 amino acids. V gave up 2 bases and J gave up 6 bases; unmatched junction bases: 4. CDR1 is MNHEY, CDR2 SVGAGI, per germline. Here the CDR3 reads CASSYVSSGGNEQFF. DNA for the CDR3: TGTGCCAGCAGTTACGTTTCTAGCGGGGGCAATGAGCAGTTCTTC.

The rearrangement uses TRBV7-9 and TRBJ2-5, with D uncertain. The V gene lost 5 bases and the J gene lost 5 bases, with 6 bases spanning the gap. From germline, CDR1 is SEHNR and CDR2 FQNEAQ (reference sequence). This CDR3 spans 11 amino acids. DNA of the CDR3: TGTGCCAGCAGCCTCGTTGAGACCCAGTACTTC. This sequence encodes CASSLVETQYF.

This chain connects TRBV18 to TRBJ2-5; D gene ambiguous. Trimming stripped 4 bases from V and 3 bases from J, with 3 bases between. Germline CDR1 and CDR2: KGHSH and LQKENI. The CDR3 sequence is 11 residues long. The CDR3 nucleotides read TGTGCCAGCTCACGCGAAGAGACCCAGTACTTC. Translation: CASSREETQYF.

This chain connects TRBV6-6 to TRBJ2-1; perhaps TRBD2 as D (7 bases). CDR1 and CDR2 (germline): MNHNY, SVGAGI (reference sequence). The CDR3 has 12 amino acids. Trimming removed 8 bases at V and 8 bases at J, with 13 bases between. The CDR3, as DNA: TGTGCCAGCGGGGGGGCCTTGTATGAGCAGTTCTTC. Amino acid sequence: CASGGALYEQFF.

Points on this clone: It is likely a read error, because the conserved phenylalanine at the end of the CDR3 is missing. The rearrangement links TRBV30 to TRBJ1-1, with TRBD1 as a possible D gene (6 bases). CDR3 length equals 16 residues. Germline CDR1 GTSNPN, CDR2 SVGIG (reference sequence). V was trimmed by 4 bases and J by 3 bases, leaving 21 bases between them. CDR3 nucleotide sequence: TGTGCCTGGATTGGCTTGGGGACACTGGGGGACACTGAAGCTTTCCTT. This translates into CAWIGLGTLGDTEAFL.

DNA for the CDR3: TGTGCCTGGCTCGGACTGGGGGACACTGAAGCTTTCTTT. This gives the protein CAWLGLGDTEAFF. The chain has TRBV30 and TRBJ1-1, with D possibly matching TRBD1 (5 bases). The V end was cut by 5 bases, the J end by 3 bases, with 13 bases between. CDR3 length: 13 amino acids. Germline V lookup: CDR1 GTSNPN, CDR2 SVGIG (reference sequence).

This clone was found a few times. The rearrangement links TRBV14 to TRBJ2-5, with D unclear. The length of the CDR3 is 16 residues. Trimming left V 3 bases short and J 4 bases short, with 18 bases between. The germline V gene encodes CDR1 SGHDN and CDR2 FVKESK. CDR3 amino acids: CASSQDTLGWRETQYF. CDR3 in DNA: TGTGCCAGCAGCCAGGATACGCTTGGATGGAGAGAGACCCAGTACTTC.

The chain is built from TRBV5-1 and TRBJ2-3; D possibly corresponds to TRBD1 (7 bases). Per germline, CDR1 SGHRS and CDR2 YFSETQ. Between the trimmed V and J ends, which lost 2 bases and 2 bases, there was a span of 24 bases. CDR3 length equals 19 residues. The chain's CDR3 is CASSLGARQTGRDTDTQYF. In DNA, the CDR3 is TGCGCCAGCAGCTTAGGGGCCCGGCAGACAGGGCGGGACACAGATACGCAGTATTTT.

The chain is built from TRBV30 and TRBJ2-1, with a weak D call TRBD2 (5 bases). This CDR3 is 12 amino acids long. In germline, CDR1 is GTSNPN, CDR2 SVGIG (reference sequence). The V and J ends lost 1 base and 9 bases respectively, with 10 bases between them. CDR3 in amino acids: CAWSALEGEQFF. The CDR3 DNA follows: TGTGCCTGGAGTGCCTTAGAGGGTGAGCAGTTCTTC.

This clone was found once. V and J are TRBV4-1 and TRBJ2-3; 10 bases are a match to TRBD2. Germline CDR1 MGHRA, CDR2 YSYEKL. V lost 0 bases and J lost 5; bases outside the gene matches: 8. This CDR3 contains 17 residues. The CDR3, as DNA: TGCGCCAGCAGCCAAGAGGTAGCGGGGGGCCTCTTAGATACGCAGTATTTT. It encodes CASSQEVAGGLLDTQYF.

The CDR3, as DNA: TGCGCCAGCAGCTTGGGCACTAGCGGGGAGACCCAGTACTTC. Its protein product is CASSLGTSGETQYF. V and J are TRBV5-1 and TRBJ2-5, with 9 nucleotides matching TRBD2. This CDR3 is 14 amino acids long. V lost 0 bases to trimming and J lost 5 bases; unmatched junction nucleotides: 2. In germline, CDR1 is SGHRS, CDR2 YFSETQ. Full variable domain (rest looked up from reference TRBV5-1 and TRBJ2-5): KAGVTQTPRYLIKTRGQQVTLSCSPISGHRSVSWYQQTPGQGLQFLFEYFSETQRNKGNFPGRFSGRQFSNSRSEMNVSTLELGDSALYLCASSLGTSGETQYFGPGTRLLVL.